These 18 T cell receptor beta chains came from one sample sequenced in a study of beta chain features in type 1 diabetes. Study-wide points: Significant though moderate, a shortening of TCRB CDR3s appeared in all four CD4+ subsets of Type 1 diabetes patients.

Which antigens these TCRs recognize remains unknown. The isolated RNA, all of it, was reverse transcribed, so expressed TCRB transcripts were what got sequenced. Method: immunoSEQ multiplex PCR; TCRdb's copy keeps in-frame clones and lacks some. The sample shows some 270,000 clones, 11% of them seen only once. The specimen sequenced was naive CD4+ T cells from blood. The receptors originated from a young man with type 1 diabetes.

The chain is built from TRBV29-1 and TRBJ1-5; D unresolved. This CDR3 region has 13 residues. Trimming shortened V by 1 base and J by 7 bases, and 11 bases separated the two germline ends. The germline CDR1 and CDR2 sequences are SQVTM and ANQGSEA. CDR3 loop: CSVEGSTGQPQHF. In DNA form, the CDR3 reads TGCAGCGTTGAAGGGTCCACCGGGCAGCCCCAGCATTTT.

This clone was detected only a few times. The gene calls are TRBV7-2 and TRBJ1-2; D gene uncertain. V was clipped by 1 base and J by 1 base, with 7 bases between them. CDR1 is SGHTA and CDR2 is FQGNSA in the germline V gene. The CDR3 has 14 amino acids. The DNA of the CDR3 is TGTGCCAGCAGCTTAGGGCTGCATAACTATGGCTACACCTTC. Translating gives CASSLGLHNYGYTF.

This clone was recorded a few times. The chain carries TRBV5-6 and TRBJ2-2, with 10 bases fitting TRBD1. From germline, CDR1 is SGHDT and CDR2 YYEEEE. The V gene end was trimmed by 5 bases and the J gene end by 7 bases; junction bases not matched to a gene: 5. There are 14 residues in the CDR3. The CDR3 region is CASRTGGVVGELFF. The DNA for the CDR3 is TGTGCCAGCAGGACAGGGGGCGTCGTCGGGGAGCTGTTTTTT.

This chain connects TRBV7-9 to TRBJ2-1; 13 bases fit TRBD2. The length of the CDR3 is 14 residues. Trimming removed 5 bases from V and 8 bases from J; junction bases left unmatched: 3. Germline CDR1 SEHNR, CDR2 FQNEAQ (reference sequence). CDR3 sequence (DNA): TGTGCCAGCAGCCGGACTAGCGGGGGACATGAGCAGTTCTTC. Translation: CASSRTSGGHEQFF.

This clone was seen only a few times. The V call is TRBV6-6, the J call TRBJ1-2; 8 positions match TRBD1. The CDR3 runs to 16 residues. V lost 5 bases to trimming and J lost 6 bases; unmatched junction nucleotides: 14. Germline V gene lookup returns CDR1 MNHNY and CDR2 SVGAGI (reference sequence). This CDR3 is CASSRSEGVRGHGYTF. In nucleotides, the CDR3 is TGTGCCAGCAGTCGATCCGAGGGCGTCAGGGGGCATGGCTACACCTTC.

The table lists this clone with a few counts. V is TRBV2 and J is TRBJ1-1; D is unresolved. Trimming shortened V by 7 bases and J by 0 bases, and 9 bases separated the two germline ends. The CDR3 has 13 amino acids. Germline-derived CDR1 and CDR2 are SNHLY and FYNNEI. CDR3 sequence: CASKLFMNTEAFF. The CDR3 DNA reads as TGTGCCAGCAAACTGTTCATGAACACTGAAGCTTTCTTT.

This clone was seen more than once but under ten times. A junction boundary mismatches the germline segment, possibly from a read error. The V call is TRBV5-4, the J call TRBJ2-4; TRBD1 is a possible D gene (5 bases). This CDR3 contains 14 residues. Looked up from germline, CDR1 is SGHNT and CDR2 is YYREEE (reference sequence). The CDR3 region has the DNA TGCGCCAGCAGCCCATCGACAGCGCAAAACATTCAGTACTTC. It specifies CASSPSTAQNIQYF.

This sequence joins TRBV5-4 and TRBJ1-2, with TRBD1 identical over 7 bases. Looked up from germline, CDR1 is SGHNT and CDR2 is YYREEE (reference sequence). CDR3 length: 11 amino acids. Losses at the gene ends were 4 bases for V and 13 bases for J; bases not matched to a gene: 7. The CDR3 DNA follows: TGTGCCAGCAGCAGGGACAGCTTTCCCACCTTC. Its translation is CASSRDSFPTF.

The J gene is TRBJ2-4, the V gene TRBV5-1; possibly TRBD1 for D (6 bases). Germline V lookup: CDR1 SGHRS, CDR2 YFSETQ. V shed 0 bases and J shed 6 bases, with 10 bases lying between them. The CDR3 has 14 residues. The CDR3: CASSLGGRGNIQYF. The DNA for the CDR3 is TGCGCCAGCAGCTTGGGAGGCAGGGGAAACATTCAGTACTTC.

This clone was counted only a few times. The chain recombines TRBV20-1 with TRBJ1-2, with a weak D call TRBD1 (5 bases). Germline loops: CDR1 DFQATT, CDR2 SNEGSKA (reference sequence). CDR3 size: 10 residues. V lost 0 bases and J 12 bases, leaving 8 bases between the germline ends. Here the CDR3 reads CSARDQDNTF. In nucleotides, the CDR3 is TGCAGTGCTAGAGATCAGGACAACACCTTC.

This clone was seen only a few times. The genes are TRBV28 and TRBJ2-1, with TRBD2 identical over 11 bases. This CDR3 contains 15 residues. Germline-derived CDR1 and CDR2 are MDHEN and SYDVKM. Unmatched junction bases numbered 5, after V lost 3 bases and J lost 7 bases. CDR3 nucleotides: TGTGCCAGCAGTTTGCTAGCGGGGGGCTGGAATGAGCAGTTCTTC. This sequence encodes CASSLLAGGWNEQFF.

The chain recombines TRBV7-2 with TRBJ1-3; unclear D gene. The V end was cut by 7 bases, the J end by 3 bases, with 13 bases between. Germline V gene lookup returns CDR1 SGHTA and CDR2 FQGNSA. The CDR3 runs to 14 residues. The CDR3 protein is CASTLGTGGNTIYF. CDR3 DNA: TGTGCCAGCACCTTGGGTACGGGTGGAAACACCATATATTTT.

This clone came up a few times. V is TRBV7-9 and J is TRBJ1-1; a weak D match, TRBD1 (6 bases). The V gene's germline CDR1 is SEHNR and CDR2 FQNEAQ (reference sequence). V gave up 3 bases and J gave up 1 base, with 12 bases separating them. The CDR3 runs 15 residues. CDR3 sequence: CASSLLGTPNTEAFF. In DNA form, the CDR3 reads TGTGCCAGCAGCTTGTTAGGGACACCGAACACTGAAGCTTTCTTT.

The V call is TRBV15, the J call TRBJ2-3; D unclear. The CDR3 totals 12 residues. CDR1 and CDR2 (germline): LNHNV, YYDKDF (reference sequence). V was shortened by 1 base and J by 8 bases, with 7 bases between the two germline ends. This chain's CDR3 is CATSRVTGTQYF. CDR3 bases: TGTGCCACCAGCAGAGTTACCGGTACGCAGTATTTT.

This sequence joins TRBV14 and TRBJ2-2; 7 bases line up with TRBD2. The CDR3 has 16 residues. The germline V gene has CDR1 SGHDN and CDR2 FVKESK. The ends lost 3 bases at V and 1 base at J; junction bases unmatched: 5. The chain's CDR3 is CASSQETGGNTGELFF. The CDR3 DNA sequence: TGTGCCAGCAGCCAGGAAACGGGGGGGAACACCGGGGAGCTGTTTTTT.

This clone turned up a few times. The rearrangement uses TRBV5-6 and TRBJ1-1; perhaps TRBD1 as D (6 bases). Germline V gene sequence: CDR1 SGHDT, CDR2 YYEEEE. CDR3 length equals 13 residues. V lost 3 bases, J lost 1 base, and 7 bases lay in between. As DNA, the CDR3 is TGTGCCAGCAGCTGGGACACGAACACTGAAGCTTTCTTT. Its protein is CASSWDTNTEAFF.

The chain is built from TRBV6-6 and TRBJ2-5, with D tentatively TRBD1 (5 bases). There are 13 residues in the CDR3. The V end lost 7 bases, the J end lost 1 base, and 10 bases lay between the germline ends. Germline V gene data show CDR1 as MNHNY and CDR2 as SVGAGI (reference sequence). The CDR3 spells CASTRQFQETQYF. Here the CDR3 DNA reads TGTGCCAGCACCCGACAGTTCCAAGAGACCCAGTACTTC.

V usage is TRBV28 and J usage is TRBJ1-6; D ambiguous. Germline CDR1 reads MDHEN; CDR2 reads SYDVKM. This CDR3 contains 12 residues. V lost 5 bases, J lost 7 bases, and 6 bases lay in between. For the CDR3, the DNA is TGTGCCAGCAGTCCGGAGAATTCACCCCTCCACTTT. As protein: CASSPENSPLHF.